This passage covers 8 T cell receptor beta chains from one sample sequenced in a study of T cell responses to AZD1222 COVID-19 vaccine. Produced via immunoSEQ multiplex PCR; TCRdb's table is partial and in-frame only. The table lists 100,000 to 150,000 clones, about nine tenths of them singletons. This specimen was peripheral blood, taken on day 0 of AZD1222 vaccination. The receptors originated from an adult in good health.

V usage is TRBV6-1 and J usage is TRBJ2-6; no reliable D call. In germline, CDR1 is MNHNS, CDR2 SASEGT. V lost 1 base, J lost 0 bases, and 13 bases lay in between. The CDR3 spans 18 residues. CDR3 in DNA: TGTGCCAGCAGTGAAGTGATAGGGCTCAGCTCTGGGGCCAACGTCCTGACTTTC. This gives the protein CASSEVIGLSSGANVLTF.

The V and J genes are TRBV6-1 and TRBJ1-5, with D unclear. In germline, CDR1 is MNHNS, CDR2 SASEGT. CDR3 length equals 14 residues. V was clipped by 2 bases and J by 0 bases, with 5 bases between them. The CDR3 sequence is CASSEQDSNQPQHF. The CDR3 region has the DNA TGTGCCAGCAGTGAACAGGATAGCAATCAGCCCCAGCATTTT.

J is TRBJ2-3 and V is TRBV10-1; D is uncertain. The CDR3 has 13 amino acids. The germline CDR1 and CDR2 sequences are WNHNN and SYGVQD (reference sequence). Between the trimmed V and J ends, which lost 4 bases and 4 bases, there was a span of 9 bases. For the CDR3, the DNA is TGCGCCAGCAGTGCACTCTTGTCAGATACGCAGTATTTT. It is translated as CASSALLSDTQYF.

The V call is TRBV19, the J call TRBJ2-3, with D possibly being TRBD1 or TRBD2 (5 bases each). CDR3 length: 14 amino acids. The ends were cut back, 5 bases at V and 2 bases at J, with 11 bases in the middle. Germline V gene lookup returns CDR1 LNHDA and CDR2 SQIVND (reference sequence). The CDR3 loop is CASSAGTLTDTQYF. DNA of the CDR3: TGTGCCAGTAGTGCCGGGACCCTCACAGATACGCAGTATTTT.

The chain couples TRBV5-4 to TRBJ2-7; D is perhaps TRBD1 (6 bases). V was clipped by 0 bases and J by 6 bases, with 13 bases between them. The CDR3 spans 14 residues. CDR1 and CDR2 from the germline V gene are SGHNT and YYREEE (reference sequence). The CDR3 coding sequence is TGTGCCAGCAGCTTGGCCACAGGGAAGGGCGAGCAGTACTTC. Translating it yields CASSLATGKGEQYF.

The gene calls are TRBV3-1 (or the pseudogene TRBV3-2) and TRBJ2-5; 9 bases match TRBD2. The CDR3 extends over 15 amino acids. V shed 4 bases and J 5 bases; nucleotides not matched to a gene: 8. Per the germline V gene, CDR1 is LGHDT and CDR2 is YNNKEL (reference sequence). CDR3 sequence reads: CASSLGGGARETQYF. In DNA, the CDR3 is TGTGCCAGCAGCCTAGGCGGGGGGGCCAGGGAGACCCAGTACTTC.

This sequence joins TRBV6-5 and TRBJ1-2, with TRBD1 identical over 10 bases. V lost 0 bases, J lost 3 bases, and 1 base stayed unmatched. There are 15 residues in the CDR3. Germline V lookup: CDR1 MNHEY, CDR2 SVGAGI. DNA for the CDR3: TGTGCCAGCAGTTACTCGACAGGGGGCGACTATGGCTACACCTTC. Protein sequence: CASSYSTGGDYGYTF.

CDR3 coding DNA: TGTGCCAGCAGCTTAATTTGGGGGGTACAAGAGACCCAGTACTTC. Its protein product is CASSLIWGVQETQYF. The chain is built from TRBV11-3 and TRBJ2-5, with D perhaps TRBD2 (6 bases). Trimming left V 2 bases short and J 2 bases short, with 12 bases between. The CDR3 sequence is 15 residues long. CDR1 and CDR2 (germline): SGHNT, YENEEA.